A single sample gave rise to the 2 T cell receptor beta chains below, sequenced in a study of blood T cell repertoires in COVID-19. Repertoires were generated with immunoSEQ multiplex PCR, while TCRdb's copy carries only in-frame clones and drops some. The sample records 97,000 or so clones, approximately 84% being singletons. The sample taken for sequencing was peripheral blood. These receptors all stem from a man between 65 and 80 years old with acute or convalescent COVID-19.

The V and J genes are TRBV10-2 and TRBJ2-1, with 11 bases lining up with TRBD2. V was clipped by 0 bases and J by 3 bases; unmatched bases: 4. CDR1 WSHSY and CDR2 SAAADI come from the germline V gene. CDR3 length: 17 amino acids. The CDR3 DNA is TGCGCCAGCAGTGAGTCTAGACTAGCGGGAAGCTACAATGAGCAGTTCTTC. This encodes CASSESRLAGSYNEQFF.

CDR3 loop: CASSLVGYANEKLFF. The DNA of the CDR3 is TGTGCCAGCAGCTTAGTGGGCTATGCTAATGAAAAACTGTTTTTT. This sequence joins TRBV7-6 and TRBJ1-4; D gene unclear. The CDR3 sequence is 15 residues long. Germline V gene data show CDR1 as SGHVS and CDR2 as FNYEAQ. Deletions cut 1 base from V and 3 bases from J, with 9 bases between.